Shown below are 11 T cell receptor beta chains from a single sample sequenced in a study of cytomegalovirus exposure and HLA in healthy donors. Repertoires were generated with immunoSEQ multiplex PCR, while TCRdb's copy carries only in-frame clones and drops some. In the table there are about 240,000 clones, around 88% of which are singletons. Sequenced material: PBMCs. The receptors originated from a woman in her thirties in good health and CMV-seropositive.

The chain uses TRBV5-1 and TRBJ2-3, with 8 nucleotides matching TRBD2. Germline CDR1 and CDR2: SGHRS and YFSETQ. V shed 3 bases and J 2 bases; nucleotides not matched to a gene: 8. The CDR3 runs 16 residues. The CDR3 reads CASSSRLAQTTDTQYF. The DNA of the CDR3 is TGCGCCAGCAGCTCCCGACTAGCGCAAACCACAGATACGCAGTATTTT.

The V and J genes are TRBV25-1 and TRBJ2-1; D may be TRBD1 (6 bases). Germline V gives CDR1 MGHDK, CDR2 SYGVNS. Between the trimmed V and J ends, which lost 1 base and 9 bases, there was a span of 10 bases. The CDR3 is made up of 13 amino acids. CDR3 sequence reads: CASSEFRGLEQFF. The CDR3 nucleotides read TGTGCCAGCAGTGAATTCAGGGGTCTTGAGCAGTTCTTC.

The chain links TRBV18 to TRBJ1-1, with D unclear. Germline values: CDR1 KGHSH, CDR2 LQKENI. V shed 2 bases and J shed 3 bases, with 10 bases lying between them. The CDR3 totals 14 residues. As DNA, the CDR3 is TGTGCCAGCTCACCATGGTCTGTAGACACTGAAGCTTTCTTT. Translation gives CASSPWSVDTEAFF. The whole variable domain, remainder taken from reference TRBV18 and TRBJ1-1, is NAGVMQNPRHLVRRRGQEARLRCSPMKGHSHVYWYRQLPEEGLKFMVYLQKENIIDESGMPKERFSAEFPKEGPSILRIQQVVRGDSAAYFCASSPWSVDTEAFFGQGTRLTVV.

CDR3 nucleotide sequence: TGTGCCAGCAGTTTATGGTCAGGGGATGTCGGGGAGCTGTTTTTT. Its translation: CASSLWSGDVGELFF. V usage is TRBV27 and J usage is TRBJ2-2; maybe TRBD1 (6 bases). Trimming stripped 1 base from V and 7 bases from J, with 13 bases between. This CDR3 has 15 residues. Germline values: CDR1 MNHEY, CDR2 SMNVEV (reference sequence).

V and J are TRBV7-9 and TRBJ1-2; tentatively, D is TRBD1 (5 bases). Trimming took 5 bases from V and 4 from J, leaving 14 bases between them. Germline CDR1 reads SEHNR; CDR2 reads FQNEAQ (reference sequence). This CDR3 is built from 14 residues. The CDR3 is CASSVGTGGYGYTF. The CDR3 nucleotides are TGTGCCAGCAGCGTCGGGACGGGAGGCTATGGCTACACCTTC.

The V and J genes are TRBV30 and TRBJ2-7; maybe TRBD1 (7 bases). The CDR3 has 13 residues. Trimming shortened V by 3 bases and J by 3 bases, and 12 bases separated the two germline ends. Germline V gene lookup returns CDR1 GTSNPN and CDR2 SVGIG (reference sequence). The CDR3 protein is CAWRGRGDYEQYF. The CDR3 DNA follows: TGTGCCTGGAGGGGCAGGGGGGACTACGAGCAGTACTTC.

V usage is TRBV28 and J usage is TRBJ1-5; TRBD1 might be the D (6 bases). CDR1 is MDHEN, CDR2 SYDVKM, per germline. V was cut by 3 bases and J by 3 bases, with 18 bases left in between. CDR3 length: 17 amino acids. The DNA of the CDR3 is TGTGCCAGCAGTTTTAGTGGCAGCGGGGGACACAATCAGCCCCAGCATTTT. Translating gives CASSFSGSGGHNQPQHF.

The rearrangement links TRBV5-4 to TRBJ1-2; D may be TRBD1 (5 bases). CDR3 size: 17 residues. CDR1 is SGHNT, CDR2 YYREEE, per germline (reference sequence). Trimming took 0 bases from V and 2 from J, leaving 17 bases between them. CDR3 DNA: TGTGCCAGCAGCTTGGGTGGGGGGTCAGCGCCGAACTATGGCTACACCTTC. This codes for CASSLGGGSAPNYGYTF.

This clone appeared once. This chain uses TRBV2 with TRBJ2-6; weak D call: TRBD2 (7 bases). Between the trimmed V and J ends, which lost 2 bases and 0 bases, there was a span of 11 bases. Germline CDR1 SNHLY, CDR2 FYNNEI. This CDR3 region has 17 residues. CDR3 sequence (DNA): TGTGCCAGCAGTGAACGGGGGGCTCTCTCTGGGGCCAACGTCCTGACTTTC. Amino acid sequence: CASSERGALSGANVLTF.

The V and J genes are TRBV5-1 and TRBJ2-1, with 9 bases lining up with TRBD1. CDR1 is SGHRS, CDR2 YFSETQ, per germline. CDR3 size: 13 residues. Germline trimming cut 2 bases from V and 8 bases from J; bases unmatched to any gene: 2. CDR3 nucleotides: TGCGCCAGCAGCTTCACAGGGGGCGATGAGCAGTTCTTC. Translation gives CASSFTGGDEQFF.

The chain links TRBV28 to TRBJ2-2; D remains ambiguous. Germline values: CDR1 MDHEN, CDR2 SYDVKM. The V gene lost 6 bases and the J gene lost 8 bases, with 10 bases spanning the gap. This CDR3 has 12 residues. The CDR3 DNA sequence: TGTGCCAGCAGCCCCCGTCCGGGGGAGCTGTTTTTT. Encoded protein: CASSPRPGELFF.